This is a list of T cell receptor beta chains from one sample in a study of blood T cell repertoires in COVID-19. Sequenced by immunoSEQ multiplex PCR; TCRdb stores in-frame clones only, minus some. Among about 86,000 clones listed, 70% to 85% were seen once. Input material: peripheral blood. The receptors originated from a man in his 70s with acute or convalescent COVID-19. The CDR3 runs from the conserved cysteine through the conserved F or W. Fields, in order: clone size, CDR3 length, J gene, D gene, V gene, CDR3 DNA, CDR3 protein. A D gene is named only where the DNA matches it firmly. Part of the rows lack a size; the others show once, few, many or a class for expanded clones.

clone_size: .
cdr3_length: 14
j_call: TRBJ1-5
d_call: .
v_call: TRBV3-1/TRBV3-2
cdr3_nt: TGTGCCAGCAGCCAATCGTCCGCGGGGCAGCCCCAGCATTTT
cdr3_aa: CASSQSSAGQPQHF

clone_size: .
cdr3_length: 16
j_call: TRBJ1-2
d_call: .
v_call: TRBV20-1
cdr3_nt: TGCAGTGCTAGTGCCTCGCCCGGGTCGCTAGGCTATGGCTACACCTTC
cdr3_aa: CSASASPGSLGYGYTF

clone_size: few
cdr3_length: 14
j_call: TRBJ1-1
d_call: .
v_call: TRBV2
cdr3_nt: TGTGCCAGCAGTGGCGTAGTACTAAACGGGGAAGCTTTCTTT
cdr3_aa: CASSGVVLNGEAFF

clone_size: .
cdr3_length: 15
j_call: TRBJ2-3
d_call: .
v_call: TRBV6-6
cdr3_nt: TGTGCCACCACCTCGGGCAGGGGGGTCACAGATACGCAGTATTTT
cdr3_aa: CATTSGRGVTDTQYF

clone_size: few
cdr3_length: 14
j_call: TRBJ2-7
d_call: .
v_call: TRBV19
cdr3_nt: TGTGCCAGTAGTATATCAGGGAATATCGACGAGCAGTACTTC
cdr3_aa: CASSISGNIDEQYF

clone_size: .
cdr3_length: 15
j_call: TRBJ2-1
d_call: .
v_call: TRBV5-1
cdr3_nt: TGCGCCAGCAGCCTTACAGCGGGTATAGTCAATGAGCAGTTCTTC
cdr3_aa: CASSLTAGIVNEQFF

clone_size: .
cdr3_length: 16
j_call: TRBJ2-2
d_call: .
v_call: TRBV10-1
cdr3_nt: TGCGCCAGCAGTGACGGCGGCGGAGGGTACACCGGGGAGCTGTTTTTT
cdr3_aa: CASSDGGGGYTGELFF

clone_size: .
cdr3_length: 15
j_call: TRBJ2-5
d_call: .
v_call: TRBV4-1
cdr3_nt: TGCGCCAGCAGCCCGTCAAGACAGGCGGGAGAGACCCAGTACTTC
cdr3_aa: CASSPSRQAGETQYF

clone_size: .
cdr3_length: 16
j_call: TRBJ2-6
d_call: .
v_call: TRBV14
cdr3_nt: TGTGCCAGCAGCCAAGACGGGGGACTCTGGGCCAACGTCCTGACTTTC
cdr3_aa: CASSQDGGLWANVLTF

clone_size: once
cdr3_length: 18
j_call: TRBJ1-4
d_call: TRBD1
v_call: TRBV6-2/TRBV6-3
cdr3_nt: TGTGCCAGCAGTTACTTAATCGGACAGGGAACAACTAATGAAAAACTGTTTTTT
cdr3_aa: CASSYLIGQGTTNEKLFF

clone_size: .
cdr3_length: 18
j_call: TRBJ2-5
d_call: TRBD2
v_call: TRBV4-2
cdr3_nt: TGTGCCAGCAGCCGAGAGGGGAGTAGCGGGAGATTACAAGAGACCCAGTACTTC
cdr3_aa: CASSREGSSGRLQETQYF

clone_size: .
cdr3_length: 15
j_call: TRBJ2-3
d_call: TRBD2
v_call: TRBV11-2
cdr3_nt: TGTGCCAGCAGCCCAAGGACTAGGCGGCCAGATACGCAGTATTTT
cdr3_aa: CASSPRTRRPDTQYF

clone_size: few
cdr3_length: 14
j_call: TRBJ1-4
d_call: .
v_call: TRBV2
cdr3_nt: TGTGCCAGCAGCCCCCATGAAGAGAGTGAAAAACTGTTTTTT
cdr3_aa: CASSPHEESEKLFF

clone_size: .
cdr3_length: 13
j_call: TRBJ1-5
d_call: TRBD1
v_call: TRBV7-2
cdr3_nt: TGTGCCAGCAGCGGACAGGTGAATCAGCCCCAGCATTTT
cdr3_aa: CASSGQVNQPQHF

clone_size: .
cdr3_length: 13
j_call: TRBJ1-4
d_call: .
v_call: TRBV28
cdr3_nt: TGTGCCAGCCACGACTTCGATCGTGAAAAACTGTTTTTT
cdr3_aa: CASHDFDREKLFF

clone_size: few
cdr3_length: 14
j_call: TRBJ1-1
d_call: .
v_call: TRBV28
cdr3_nt: TGTGCCAGCAGTTTTCCGGGTTTGAACACTGAAGCTTTCTTT
cdr3_aa: CASSFPGLNTEAFF

clone_size: .
cdr3_length: 16
j_call: TRBJ2-1
d_call: TRBD1
v_call: TRBV2
cdr3_nt: TGTGCCAGCAGTGAATTTCGTTCGACAGGGGGCAATGAGCAGTTCTTC
cdr3_aa: CASSEFRSTGGNEQFF

clone_size: .
cdr3_length: 14
j_call: TRBJ2-3
d_call: .
v_call: TRBV2
cdr3_nt: TGTGCCAGCATCGAGGGTTCTAGCACAGATACGCAGTATTTT
cdr3_aa: CASIEGSSTDTQYF

clone_size: .
cdr3_length: 15
j_call: TRBJ1-4
d_call: TRBD1
v_call: TRBV6-5
cdr3_nt: TGTGCCAGCAGTAACCGACAGGGGGAGGTGGAAAAACTGTTTTTT
cdr3_aa: CASSNRQGEVEKLFF

clone_size: once
cdr3_length: 11
j_call: TRBJ1-2
d_call: .
v_call: TRBV19
cdr3_nt: TGTGCCAGTAGTTCATCACGGGGCTACACCTTC
cdr3_aa: CASSSSRGYTF

clone_size: .
cdr3_length: 15
j_call: TRBJ2-3
d_call: TRBD2
v_call: TRBV11-1
cdr3_nt: TGTGCCAGCAGCAATTTTGCGGGGGGGCGAGATACGCAGTATTTT
cdr3_aa: CASSNFAGGRDTQYF

clone_size: .
cdr3_length: 14
j_call: TRBJ2-6
d_call: TRBD1
v_call: TRBV28
cdr3_nt: TGTGCCGTGCGACAGGGATCAGGGGCCAACGTCCTGACTTTC
cdr3_aa: CAVRQGSGANVLTF

clone_size: .
cdr3_length: 10
j_call: TRBJ2-5
d_call: .
v_call: TRBV20-1
cdr3_nt: TGCAGTTCAAAGAGAGGGACCCAGTACTTC
cdr3_aa: CSSKRGTQYF

clone_size: .
cdr3_length: 14
j_call: TRBJ1-5
d_call: .
v_call: TRBV9
cdr3_nt: TGTGCCAGCAGCGTAGGAGAGGGTAATCAGCCCCAGCATTTT
cdr3_aa: CASSVGEGNQPQHF

clone_size: .
cdr3_length: 15
j_call: TRBJ2-2
d_call: TRBD1
v_call: TRBV5-6
cdr3_nt: TGTGCCAGCAGCCCCGGACAGGGGCTAACCGGGGAGCTGTTTTTT
cdr3_aa: CASSPGQGLTGELFF

clone_size: .
cdr3_length: 16
j_call: TRBJ2-4
d_call: .
v_call: TRBV5-4
cdr3_nt: TGTGCCAGCAGCCAGGGTAATAGTCGGGCCAAAAACATTCAGTACTTC
cdr3_aa: CASSQGNSRAKNIQYF

clone_size: .
cdr3_length: 12
j_call: TRBJ1-2
d_call: .
v_call: TRBV3-1/TRBV3-2
cdr3_nt: TGTGCCAGCAGCCAAGACAGATTCGGCTACACCTTC
cdr3_aa: CASSQDRFGYTF

clone_size: .
cdr3_length: 13
j_call: TRBJ2-5
d_call: .
v_call: TRBV29-1
cdr3_nt: TGCAGCCTACGGTTGCCGAGCAGGGAGACCCAGTACTTC
cdr3_aa: CSLRLPSRETQYF

clone_size: .
cdr3_length: 14
j_call: TRBJ1-2
d_call: TRBD1
v_call: TRBV4-1
cdr3_nt: TGCGCCAGCAGCCAAACAGGGGATATCTATGGCTACACCTTC
cdr3_aa: CASSQTGDIYGYTF

clone_size: .
cdr3_length: 19
j_call: TRBJ2-3
d_call: TRBD2
v_call: TRBV5-1
cdr3_nt: TGCGCCAGCAGCGGAGGGGGGCTAGCGGGGCCGATTACCACAGATACGCAGTATTTT
cdr3_aa: CASSGGGLAGPITTDTQYF

clone_size: .
cdr3_length: 13
j_call: TRBJ2-2
d_call: TRBD1
v_call: TRBV18
cdr3_nt: TGTGCCAGCTCACCCGACAGGGCCGGGGAGCTGTTTTTT
cdr3_aa: CASSPDRAGELFF

clone_size: few
cdr3_length: 12
j_call: TRBJ1-2
d_call: .
v_call: TRBV28
cdr3_nt: TGTGCCAGCAACAGGCTAAGCTATGGCTACACCTTC
cdr3_aa: CASNRLSYGYTF

clone_size: once
cdr3_length: 14
j_call: TRBJ2-5
d_call: TRBD2
v_call: TRBV5-1
cdr3_nt: TGCGCCAGCAGGACGACGGGGGGAGAAGAGACCCAGTACTTC
cdr3_aa: CASRTTGGEETQYF

clone_size: once
cdr3_length: 16
j_call: TRBJ2-3
d_call: TRBD1
v_call: TRBV5-1
cdr3_nt: TGCGCCAGCAGCTCACACGGGACAGGGAGGACAGATACGCAGTATTTT
cdr3_aa: CASSSHGTGRTDTQYF

clone_size: .
cdr3_length: 13
j_call: TRBJ2-5
d_call: .
v_call: TRBV29-1
cdr3_nt: TGCAGCGTTGGTCGGTTGTACCAAGAGACCCAGTACTTC
cdr3_aa: CSVGRLYQETQYF

clone_size: .
cdr3_length: 13
j_call: TRBJ2-7
d_call: .
v_call: TRBV18
cdr3_nt: TGTGCCAGCTCCTGGGACTTCACCTACGAGCAGTACTTC
cdr3_aa: CASSWDFTYEQYF

clone_size: once
cdr3_length: 14
j_call: TRBJ2-3
d_call: .
v_call: TRBV28
cdr3_nt: TGTGCCAGCAGCCAGGGAGGGGGGTTGTATACGCAGTATTTT
cdr3_aa: CASSQGGGLYTQYF

clone_size: .
cdr3_length: 13
j_call: TRBJ2-1
d_call: TRBD1
v_call: TRBV3-1/TRBV3-2
cdr3_nt: TGTGCCAGCAGCCCCGGACAGGTTGGGGAGCAGTTCTTC
cdr3_aa: CASSPGQVGEQFF

clone_size: few
cdr3_length: 16
j_call: TRBJ2-5
d_call: .
v_call: TRBV18
cdr3_nt: TGTGCCAGCTCACCAAGGGGAACACCCTTTCAAGAGACCCAGTACTTC
cdr3_aa: CASSPRGTPFQETQYF

clone_size: few
cdr3_length: 14
j_call: TRBJ1-6
d_call: .
v_call: TRBV18
cdr3_nt: TGTGCCAGCTCACCGGATGGACGGGGTTCACCCCTCCACTTT
cdr3_aa: CASSPDGRGSPLHF

clone_size: .
cdr3_length: 20
j_call: TRBJ2-6
d_call: .
v_call: TRBV14
cdr3_nt: TGTGCCAGCAGCCAAGATATCTCCCAGGGCGGAAACCCTGGGGCCAACGTCCTGACTTTC
cdr3_aa: CASSQDISQGGNPGANVLTF

clone_size: .
cdr3_length: 16
j_call: TRBJ1-5
d_call: TRBD1
v_call: TRBV4-2
cdr3_nt: TGTGCCAGCAGCCAAGAAGAGGGGGCAGGCAATCAGCCCCAGCATTTT
cdr3_aa: CASSQEEGAGNQPQHF

clone_size: once
cdr3_length: 14
j_call: TRBJ2-2
d_call: .
v_call: TRBV29-1
cdr3_nt: TGCAGCGTTCGGAAGGGGTGGGACACCGGGGAGCTGTTTTTT
cdr3_aa: CSVRKGWDTGELFF

clone_size: .
cdr3_length: 15
j_call: TRBJ1-1
d_call: TRBD1
v_call: TRBV6-2/TRBV6-3
cdr3_nt: TGTGCCAGCAGTTCAGGGGGGACAGGGTCTGAATTGGCTTTCTTT
cdr3_aa: CASSSGGTGSELAFF

clone_size: .
cdr3_length: 15
j_call: TRBJ1-5
d_call: .
v_call: TRBV5-1
cdr3_nt: TGCGCCAGCAGCCGGGACGGAGGGGACAATCAGCCCCAGCATTTT
cdr3_aa: CASSRDGGDNQPQHF

clone_size: .
cdr3_length: 14
j_call: TRBJ2-7
d_call: .
v_call: TRBV5-1
cdr3_nt: TGCGCCAGCAGTCGAGCAGGGAGGACCTACGAGCAGTACTTC
cdr3_aa: CASSRAGRTYEQYF

clone_size: .
cdr3_length: 15
j_call: TRBJ2-1
d_call: .
v_call: TRBV3-1/TRBV3-2
cdr3_nt: TGTGCCAGCAGCCACACAGGGTTTTTTGTGGATGAGCAGTTCTTC
cdr3_aa: CASSHTGFFVDEQFF

clone_size: .
cdr3_length: 15
j_call: TRBJ2-1
d_call: .
v_call: TRBV20-1
cdr3_nt: TGCAGTGCTAGTTCTTACAGGGCCGGTGTCAATGAGCAGTTCTTC
cdr3_aa: CSASSYRAGVNEQFF

clone_size: once
cdr3_length: 17
j_call: TRBJ2-2
d_call: TRBD1
v_call: TRBV9
cdr3_nt: TGTGCCAGCAGCAGCTCGGGGACAGGGGCGTTCACCGGGGAGCTGTTTTTT
cdr3_aa: CASSSSGTGAFTGELFF

clone_size: .
cdr3_length: 12
j_call: TRBJ1-5
d_call: .
v_call: TRBV2
cdr3_nt: TGTGCCAGCAGTTCGGGAAATCAGCCCCAGCATTTT
cdr3_aa: CASSSGNQPQHF

clone_size: .
cdr3_length: 9
j_call: TRBJ2-1
d_call: .
v_call: TRBV10-1
cdr3_nt: TGCGCCAGCAGTGAGACGGAGTTCTTC
cdr3_aa: CASSETEFF

clone_size: .
cdr3_length: 14
j_call: TRBJ1-5
d_call: .
v_call: TRBV29-1
cdr3_nt: TGCAGCGTTCGGGGTCAGGGGATTAATCAGCCCCAGCATTTT
cdr3_aa: CSVRGQGINQPQHF

clone_size: .
cdr3_length: 12
j_call: TRBJ2-2
d_call: .
v_call: TRBV3-1/TRBV3-2
cdr3_nt: TGTGCCAGCAGCCCAGGGGTCGGGGAGCTGTTTTTT
cdr3_aa: CASSPGVGELFF

clone_size: .
cdr3_length: 13
j_call: TRBJ1-5
d_call: .
v_call: TRBV6-5
cdr3_nt: TGTGCCAGCAGAAGACAGGAATATCAGCCCCAGCATTTT
cdr3_aa: CASRRQEYQPQHF

clone_size: few
cdr3_length: 15
j_call: TRBJ2-1
d_call: .
v_call: TRBV28
cdr3_nt: TGTGCCAGCCTCGACGAGTCCGGGGCCTACAATGAGCAGTTCTTC
cdr3_aa: CASLDESGAYNEQFF

clone_size: .
cdr3_length: 16
j_call: TRBJ2-3
d_call: TRBD1
v_call: TRBV5-1
cdr3_nt: TGCGCCAGCAGCACACTGACAGGGGCGCAGGGAGATACGCAGTATTTT
cdr3_aa: CASSTLTGAQGDTQYF

clone_size: .
cdr3_length: 15
j_call: TRBJ1-2
d_call: TRBD1
v_call: TRBV15
cdr3_nt: TGTGCCACCAGCAGAGATCGGGACAGCAACTATGGCTACACCTTC
cdr3_aa: CATSRDRDSNYGYTF